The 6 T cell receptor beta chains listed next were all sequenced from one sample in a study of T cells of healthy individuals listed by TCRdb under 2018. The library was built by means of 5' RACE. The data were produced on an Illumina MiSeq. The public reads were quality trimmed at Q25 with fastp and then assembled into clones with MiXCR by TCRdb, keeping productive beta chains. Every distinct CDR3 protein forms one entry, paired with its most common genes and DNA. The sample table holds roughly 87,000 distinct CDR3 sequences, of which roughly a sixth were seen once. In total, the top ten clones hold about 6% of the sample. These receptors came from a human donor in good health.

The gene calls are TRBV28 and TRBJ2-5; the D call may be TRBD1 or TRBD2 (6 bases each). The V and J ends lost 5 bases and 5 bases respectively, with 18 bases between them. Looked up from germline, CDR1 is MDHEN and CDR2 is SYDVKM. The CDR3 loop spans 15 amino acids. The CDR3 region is CASSPPWGAGETQYF. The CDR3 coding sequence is TGTGCCAGCAGTCCCCCCTGGGGGGCCGGGGAGACCCAGTACTTC.

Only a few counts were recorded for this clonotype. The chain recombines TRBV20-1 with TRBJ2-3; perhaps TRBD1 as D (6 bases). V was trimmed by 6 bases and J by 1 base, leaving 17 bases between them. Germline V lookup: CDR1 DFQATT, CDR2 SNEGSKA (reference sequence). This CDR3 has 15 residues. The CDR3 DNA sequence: TGCAGTGCCGATGACCCGGGACAAGGCACAGATACGCAGTATTTT. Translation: CSADDPGQGTDTQYF.

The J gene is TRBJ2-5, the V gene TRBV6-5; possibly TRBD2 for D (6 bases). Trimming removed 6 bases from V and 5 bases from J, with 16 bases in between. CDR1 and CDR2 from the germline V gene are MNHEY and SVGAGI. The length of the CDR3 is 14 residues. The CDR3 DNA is TGTGCCAGCAGCCCAAGGCAGCGGGTGGAGACCCAGTACTTC. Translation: CASSPRQRVETQYF.

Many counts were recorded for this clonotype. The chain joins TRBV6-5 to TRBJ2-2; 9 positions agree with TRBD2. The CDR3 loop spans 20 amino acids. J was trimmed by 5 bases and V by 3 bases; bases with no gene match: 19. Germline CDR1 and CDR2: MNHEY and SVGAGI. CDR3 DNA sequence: TGTGCCAGCAGTTATCGGTTTAGACCGTTAGCGGGAGAGAGGACCGGGGAGCTGTTTTTT. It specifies CASSYRFRPLAGERTGELFF.

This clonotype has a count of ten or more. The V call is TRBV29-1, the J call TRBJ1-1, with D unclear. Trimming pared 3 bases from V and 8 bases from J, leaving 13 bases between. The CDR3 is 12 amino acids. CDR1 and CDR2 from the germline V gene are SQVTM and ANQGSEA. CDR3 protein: CSVESGSWEAFF. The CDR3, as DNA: TGCAGCGTTGAGTCGGGGAGCTGGGAAGCTTTCTTT.

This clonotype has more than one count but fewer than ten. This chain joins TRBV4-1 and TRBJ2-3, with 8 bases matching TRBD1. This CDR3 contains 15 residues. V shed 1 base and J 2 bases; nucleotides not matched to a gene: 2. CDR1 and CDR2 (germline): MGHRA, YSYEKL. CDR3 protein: CASSQGTGLTDTQYF. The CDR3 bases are TGCGCCAGCAGCCAAGGGACAGGGCTCACAGATACGCAGTATTTT.